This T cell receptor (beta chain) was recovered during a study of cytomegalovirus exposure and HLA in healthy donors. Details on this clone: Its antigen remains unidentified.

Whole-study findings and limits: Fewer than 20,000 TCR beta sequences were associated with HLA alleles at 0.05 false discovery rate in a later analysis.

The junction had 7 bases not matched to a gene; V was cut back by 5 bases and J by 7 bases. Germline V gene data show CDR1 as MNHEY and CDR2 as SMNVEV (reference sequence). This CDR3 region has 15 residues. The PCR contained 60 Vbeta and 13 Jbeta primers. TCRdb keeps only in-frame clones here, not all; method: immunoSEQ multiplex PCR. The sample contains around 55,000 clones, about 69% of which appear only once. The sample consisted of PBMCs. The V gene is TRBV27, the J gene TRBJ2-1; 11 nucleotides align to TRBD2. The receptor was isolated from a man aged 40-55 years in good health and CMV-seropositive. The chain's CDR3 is CASSGLAGGRNEQFF. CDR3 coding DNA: TGTGCCAGCAGTGGGCTAGCGGGGGGCAGGAATGAGCAGTTCTTC.